This T cell receptor beta chain derives from a study of post-analysis software for immune sequencing data. Study-wide background: Relapsing-remitting, secondary progressive and progressive-relapsing courses of multiple sclerosis were included. Study-level results: Relative to controls, patients with multiple sclerosis showed significantly lower normalized Chao1 diversity. Those samples that were prepared in the same batch co-clustered strongly by F measure. TRBV5-6, TRBV5-1 and TRBV20-1 belonged to a set of a handful of TRBV segments that were more frequent in patients than controls.

Regarding this clonotype: Its target is unknown.

Libraries were made from TCR beta cDNA, and they carried unique molecular identifiers. Yield was 500,000 or so cDNA molecules from roughly 0.93 to 9.6 million T cells. TCRdb called the PCR reads again in MiXCR, with one record for every CDR3 protein. Seen here are approximately 770,000 distinct CDR3 sequences, more than 45% observed once, and the top ten hold around 4.7%. The CDR3 is made up of 16 amino acids. Germline CDR1 reads LNHNV; CDR2 reads YYDKDF (reference sequence). Trimming cost V 0 bases and J 0 bases, with 9 bases left between them. The chain uses TRBV15 and TRBJ2-4; possible D gene TRBD2, 6 bases. Sequencing was performed on blood. The TCR was taken from a girl aged 10 to 17 with multiple sclerosis. CDR3 DNA: TGTGCCACCAGCAGAGAGGTCGGGGGAGCCAAAAACATTCAGTACTTC. This encodes CATSREVGGAKNIQYF.